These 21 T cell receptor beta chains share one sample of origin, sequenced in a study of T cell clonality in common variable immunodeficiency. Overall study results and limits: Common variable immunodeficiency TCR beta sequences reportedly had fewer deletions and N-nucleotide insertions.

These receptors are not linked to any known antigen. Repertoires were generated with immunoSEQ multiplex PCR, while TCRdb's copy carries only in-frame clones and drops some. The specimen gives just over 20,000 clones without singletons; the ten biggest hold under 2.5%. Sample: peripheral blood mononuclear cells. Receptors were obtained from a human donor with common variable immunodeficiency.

The CDR3 bases that were read are TGTGCCAGCAGTTACGATCCGGGACAGGTGTTGTATGGC. Its translation is CASSYDPGQVLYG. The whole CDR3 protein is CASSYDPGQVLYGYTF. This chain uses TRBV6-2 or TRBV6-3 with TRBJ1-2, with 8 bases that match TRBD1. The observed sequence ends 3 residues before the CDR3 terminus, with the missing tail filled in from the germline J gene. The length of the CDR3 is 16 residues. The V gene's germline CDR1 is MNHEY and CDR2 SVGEGT. Trimming removed 2 bases from V and 5 bases from J; junction bases left unmatched: 10.

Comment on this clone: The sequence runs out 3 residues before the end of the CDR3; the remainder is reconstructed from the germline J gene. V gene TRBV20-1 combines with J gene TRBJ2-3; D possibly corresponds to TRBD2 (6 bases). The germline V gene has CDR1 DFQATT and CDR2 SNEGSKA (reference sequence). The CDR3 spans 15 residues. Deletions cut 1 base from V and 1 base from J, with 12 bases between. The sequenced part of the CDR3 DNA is TGCAGTGCTAGAGTGGGGGGTGAGGGCACAGATACG. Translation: CSARVGGEGTDT. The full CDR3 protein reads CSARVGGEGTDTQYF.

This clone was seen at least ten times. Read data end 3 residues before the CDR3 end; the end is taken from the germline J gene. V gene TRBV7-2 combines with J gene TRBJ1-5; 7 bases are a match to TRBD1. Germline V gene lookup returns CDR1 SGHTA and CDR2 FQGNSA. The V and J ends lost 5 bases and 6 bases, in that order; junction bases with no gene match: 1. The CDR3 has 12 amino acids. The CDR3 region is CASSTGVQPQHF. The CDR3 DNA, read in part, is TGTGCCAGCAGCACAGGGGTTCAGCCC.

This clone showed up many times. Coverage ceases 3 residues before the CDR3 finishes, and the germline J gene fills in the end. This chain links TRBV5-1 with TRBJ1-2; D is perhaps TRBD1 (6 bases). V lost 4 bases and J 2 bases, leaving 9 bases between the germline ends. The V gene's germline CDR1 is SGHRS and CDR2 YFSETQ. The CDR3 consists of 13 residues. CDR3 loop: CASSDQGNYGYTF. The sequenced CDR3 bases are TGCGCCAGCAGCGATCAGGGGAACTATGGC.

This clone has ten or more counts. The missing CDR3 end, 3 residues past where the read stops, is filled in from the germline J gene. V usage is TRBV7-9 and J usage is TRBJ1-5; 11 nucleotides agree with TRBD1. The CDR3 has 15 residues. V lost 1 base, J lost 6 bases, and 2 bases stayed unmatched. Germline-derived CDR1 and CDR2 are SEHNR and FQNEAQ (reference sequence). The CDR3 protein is CASSLGGQGGQPQHF. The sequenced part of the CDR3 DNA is TGTGCCAGCAGCTTAGGGGGACAGGGGGGTCAGCCC.

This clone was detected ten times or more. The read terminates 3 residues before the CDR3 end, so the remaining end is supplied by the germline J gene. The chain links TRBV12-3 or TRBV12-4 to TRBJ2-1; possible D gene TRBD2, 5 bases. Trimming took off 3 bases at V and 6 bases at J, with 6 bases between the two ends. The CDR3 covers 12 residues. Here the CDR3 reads CASSFRGNEQFF. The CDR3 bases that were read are TGTGCCAGCAGTTTTCGGGGCAATGAG.

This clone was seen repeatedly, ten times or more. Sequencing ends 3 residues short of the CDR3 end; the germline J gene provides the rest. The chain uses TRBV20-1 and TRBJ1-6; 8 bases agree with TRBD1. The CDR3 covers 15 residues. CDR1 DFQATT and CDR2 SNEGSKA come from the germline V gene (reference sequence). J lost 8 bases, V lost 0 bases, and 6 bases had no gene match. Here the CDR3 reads CSARDTGGWYSPLHF. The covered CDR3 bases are TGCAGTGCTAGAGATACAGGGGGTTGGTATTCACCC.

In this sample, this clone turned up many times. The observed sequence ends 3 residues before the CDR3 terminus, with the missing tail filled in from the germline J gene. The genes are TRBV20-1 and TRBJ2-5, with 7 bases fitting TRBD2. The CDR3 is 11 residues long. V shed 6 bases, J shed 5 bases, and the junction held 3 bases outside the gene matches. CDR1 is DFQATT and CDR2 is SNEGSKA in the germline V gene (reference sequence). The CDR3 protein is CSAELAETQYF. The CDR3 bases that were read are TGCAGTGCGGAACTAGCGGAGACC.

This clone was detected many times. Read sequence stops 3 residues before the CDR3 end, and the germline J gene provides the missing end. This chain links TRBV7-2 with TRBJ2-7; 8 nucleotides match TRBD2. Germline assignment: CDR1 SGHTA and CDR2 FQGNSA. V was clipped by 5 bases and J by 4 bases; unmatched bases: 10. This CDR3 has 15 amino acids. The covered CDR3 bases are TGTGCCAGCAGCATCAATCCCGGGGGGGCATACGAG. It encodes CASSINPGGAYE. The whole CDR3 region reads CASSINPGGAYEQYF.

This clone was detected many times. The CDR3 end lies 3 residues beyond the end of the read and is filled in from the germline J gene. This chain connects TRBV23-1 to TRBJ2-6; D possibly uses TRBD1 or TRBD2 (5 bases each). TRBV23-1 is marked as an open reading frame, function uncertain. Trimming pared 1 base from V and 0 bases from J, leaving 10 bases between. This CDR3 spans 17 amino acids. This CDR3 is CASSQFSGSSGANVLTF. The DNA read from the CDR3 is TGCGCCAGCAGTCAATTCTCAGGGAGCTCTGGGGCCAACGTC.

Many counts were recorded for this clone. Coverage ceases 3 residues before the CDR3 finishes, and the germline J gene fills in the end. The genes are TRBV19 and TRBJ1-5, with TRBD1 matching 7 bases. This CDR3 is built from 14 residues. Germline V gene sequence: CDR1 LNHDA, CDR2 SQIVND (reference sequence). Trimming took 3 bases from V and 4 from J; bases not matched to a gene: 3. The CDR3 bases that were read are TGTGCCAGTAGTATGCGGACAGGTAATCAGCCC. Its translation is CASSMRTGNQP. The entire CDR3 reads CASSMRTGNQPQHF.

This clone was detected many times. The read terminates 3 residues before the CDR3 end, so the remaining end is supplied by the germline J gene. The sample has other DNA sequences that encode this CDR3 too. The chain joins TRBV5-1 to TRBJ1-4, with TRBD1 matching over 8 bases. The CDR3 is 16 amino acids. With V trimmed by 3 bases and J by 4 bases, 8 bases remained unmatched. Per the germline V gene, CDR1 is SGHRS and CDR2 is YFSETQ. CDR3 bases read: TGCGCCAGCAGCTGGCTCGGACAGGGTAATAATGAAAAA. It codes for CASSWLGQGNNEK. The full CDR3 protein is CASSWLGQGNNEKLFF.

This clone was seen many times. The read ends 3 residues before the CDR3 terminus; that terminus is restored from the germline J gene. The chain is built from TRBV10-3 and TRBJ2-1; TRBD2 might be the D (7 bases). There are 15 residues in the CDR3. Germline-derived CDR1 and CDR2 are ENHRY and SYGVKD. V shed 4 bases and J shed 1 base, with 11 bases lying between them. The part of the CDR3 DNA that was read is TGTGCCATCAGTGGAGGGGGGGGTTCCTACAATGAG. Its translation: CAISGGGGSYNE. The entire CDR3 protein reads CAISGGGGSYNEQFF.

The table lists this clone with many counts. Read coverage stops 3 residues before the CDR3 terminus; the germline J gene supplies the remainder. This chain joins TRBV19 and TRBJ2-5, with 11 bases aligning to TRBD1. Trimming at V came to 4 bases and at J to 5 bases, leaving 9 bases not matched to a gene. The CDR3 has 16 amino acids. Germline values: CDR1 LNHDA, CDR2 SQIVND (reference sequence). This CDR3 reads CASSTRTGGFMETQYF. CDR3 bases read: TGTGCCAGTAGTACCCGGACAGGGGGCTTCATGGAGACC. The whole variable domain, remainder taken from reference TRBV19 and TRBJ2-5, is DGGITQSPKYLFRKEGQNVTLSCEQNLNHDAMYWYRQDPGQGLRLIYYSQIVNDFQKGDIAEGYSVSREKKESFPLTVTSAQKNPTAFYLCASSTRTGGFMETQYFGPGTRLLVL.

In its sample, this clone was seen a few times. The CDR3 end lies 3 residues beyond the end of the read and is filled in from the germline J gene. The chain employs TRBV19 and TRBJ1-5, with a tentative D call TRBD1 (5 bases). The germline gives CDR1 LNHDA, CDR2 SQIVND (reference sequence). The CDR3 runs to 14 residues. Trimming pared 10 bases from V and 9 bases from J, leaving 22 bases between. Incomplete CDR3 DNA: TGTGCCACTGAGGTGGGACGGGACTTCGCGCCC. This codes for CATEVGRDFAP. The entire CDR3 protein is CATEVGRDFAPQHF.

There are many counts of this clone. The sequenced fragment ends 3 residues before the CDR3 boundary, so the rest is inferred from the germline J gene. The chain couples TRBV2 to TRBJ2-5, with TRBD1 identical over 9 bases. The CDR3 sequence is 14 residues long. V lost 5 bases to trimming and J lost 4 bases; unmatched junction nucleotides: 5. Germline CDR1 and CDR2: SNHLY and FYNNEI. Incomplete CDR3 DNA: TGTGCCAGCAGTCCGGGACAGGGTAGAGAGACC. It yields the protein CASSPGQGRET. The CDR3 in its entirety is CASSPGQGRETQYF.

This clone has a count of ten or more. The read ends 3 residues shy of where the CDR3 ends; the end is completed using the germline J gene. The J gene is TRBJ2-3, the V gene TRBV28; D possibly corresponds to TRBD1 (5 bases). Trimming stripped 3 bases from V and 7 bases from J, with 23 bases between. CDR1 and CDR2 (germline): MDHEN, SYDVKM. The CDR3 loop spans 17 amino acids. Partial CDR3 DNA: TGTGCCAGCAGTTTCCCTCAAGGGGTCCTCCTCGCTCATACG. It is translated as CASSFPQGVLLAHT. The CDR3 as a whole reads CASSFPQGVLLAHTQYF.

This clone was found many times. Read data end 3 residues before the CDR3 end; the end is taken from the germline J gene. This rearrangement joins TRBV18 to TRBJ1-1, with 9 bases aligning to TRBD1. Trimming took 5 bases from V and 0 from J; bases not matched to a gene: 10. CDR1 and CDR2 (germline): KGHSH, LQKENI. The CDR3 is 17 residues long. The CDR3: CASSTNPGQGLNTEAFF. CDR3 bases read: TGTGCCAGCTCAACAAATCCGGGACAGGGCCTGAACACTGAA.

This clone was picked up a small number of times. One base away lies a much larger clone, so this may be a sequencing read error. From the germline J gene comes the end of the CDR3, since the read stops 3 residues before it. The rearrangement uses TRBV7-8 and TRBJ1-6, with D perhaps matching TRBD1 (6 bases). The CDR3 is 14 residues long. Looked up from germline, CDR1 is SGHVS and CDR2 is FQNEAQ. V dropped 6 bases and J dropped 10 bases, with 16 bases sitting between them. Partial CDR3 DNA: TGTGCCAGCAGGTCCGGACAGCCAGAGTCACCC. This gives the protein CASRSGQPESP. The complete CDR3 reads CASRSGQPESPLHF.

CDR3 in amino acids: CASRMSTGIGEKLFF. The sequenced part of the CDR3 DNA is TGTGCCAGCAGAATGTCGACAGGGATTGGAGAAAAA. This chain connects TRBV2 to TRBJ1-4; TRBD1 matches 7 bases. The CDR3 end falls 3 residues outside the read, so it is completed with the germline J gene. Germline CDR1 reads SNHLY; CDR2 reads FYNNEI. The V and J ends lost 6 bases and 8 bases, in that order; junction bases with no gene match: 12. The CDR3 length is 15 residues.

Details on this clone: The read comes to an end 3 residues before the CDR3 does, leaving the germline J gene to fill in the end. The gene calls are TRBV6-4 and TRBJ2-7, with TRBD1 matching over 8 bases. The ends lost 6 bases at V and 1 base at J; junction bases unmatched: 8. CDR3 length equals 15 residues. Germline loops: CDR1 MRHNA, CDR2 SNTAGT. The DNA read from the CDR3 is TGTGCCAGCAGCCTAGGGACAGGCGGGTCCTACGAG. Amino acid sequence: CASSLGTGGSYE. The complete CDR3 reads CASSLGTGGSYEQYF.